The sequence of this T cell receptor beta chain was determined in a study of shared clonotypes between healthy human individuals. Study outcomes and limitations: Four donors shared around 5.1% of their naive CD4 clonotypes.

The authors' processing: ImmunoSEQ output lacked quality scores and full-length reads, limiting matched filtering. Assay: immunoSEQ multiplex PCR; the TCRdb copy retains only in-frame clones and omits some. The V and J calls and the clone size are those of that table, but D and trimming were determined from the DNA. The sample lists about 2.4 million clones, 90% to 95% occurring once. In germline, CDR1 is MNHEY, CDR2 SVGAGI. This CDR3 has 13 residues. V lost 2 bases, J lost 7 bases, and 9 bases lay in between. Comments on this clone: Its antigen is not known.

A split of CD4+ cells into CD45RA+ naive and CD45RA-negative memory subsets was performed. The TCR comes from a man aged 18 to 35 in good health. This chain joins TRBV6-5 and TRBJ1-5; D remains ambiguous. The sequenced material came from naive CD4+ T cells sorted from blood. Subset described: CD45RA+ positively selected. The CDR3 is CASSYSSWQPQHF. CDR3 in DNA: TGTGCCAGCAGTTACAGTTCCTGGCAGCCCCAGCATTTT.